This TCR beta chain was documented in a study of tumor-infiltrating lymphocytes in primary liver carcinoma. Study overall: The five patients, who were men and women, ranged in age from 30 to 69 years. Maximum tumor diameters ranged from 4.2 to 10 cm, stage T1-T3 N0M0.

Using a constant-region primer together with ProtoScript II reverse transcriptase, TCR beta cDNA was made from approximately 500 ng of total RNA. Three nested multiplex PCR rounds, a slightly modified ARM-PCR, produced the libraries for TCR beta. Rounds one and two of PCR, each of around 11 cycles, were primed with TRBV1-TRBV30 forward primers and a C-beta reverse primer. TCRdb itself ran the multiplex PCR reads through MiXCR, one entry per CDR3 protein. The sample has around 330,000 distinct CDR3 sequences, about 60% seen once; the top ten hold around 9.5%. This clonotype showed up many times. The antigen is not known. CDR3 size: 13 residues. V was clipped by 3 bases and J by 0 bases; unmatched bases: 1. Per the germline V gene, CDR1 is SQVTM and CDR2 is ANQGSEA. Overall study findings and caveats: Tumors carried a top-250-clone fraction significantly exceeding that of blood (p = 0.039).

Unsorted whole blood supplied the RNA, and germline DNA was extracted too. Sequencing was done on a sample of peripheral blood. The sequence derives from a man aged 35 to 55 with primary liver carcinoma and hepatitis B virus infection. The rearrangement links TRBV29-1 to TRBJ2-7; 8 bases match TRBD2. The DNA for the CDR3 is TGCAGCGTTGATAGCGGGAACTCCTACGAGCAGTACTTC. It codes for CSVDSGNSYEQYF.